This T cell receptor (beta chain) was recorded in a study of blood T cell repertoires in COVID-19. About the research overall: Collection of acute and convalescent COVID-19 samples took place in the United States, Italy and Spain.

TCRdb's copy holds only in-frame clones and misses some; the assay was immunoSEQ multiplex PCR. Seen here are some 160,000 clones, roughly 74% observed once, and the top ten hold about 15%. The length of the CDR3 is 17 residues. In germline, CDR1 is SGHTA, CDR2 FQGTGA. With V trimmed by 3 bases and J by 2 bases, 9 bases remained unmatched. Source material: peripheral blood. The chain is built from TRBV7-3 and TRBJ2-2, with 7 nucleotides matching TRBD1. The sequence was obtained from an elderly woman with acute or convalescent COVID-19. In DNA, the CDR3 is TGTGCCAGCAGCTTCACCGGGACAGAACTTAACACCGGGGAGCTGTTTTTT. This translates into CASSFTGTELNTGELFF.